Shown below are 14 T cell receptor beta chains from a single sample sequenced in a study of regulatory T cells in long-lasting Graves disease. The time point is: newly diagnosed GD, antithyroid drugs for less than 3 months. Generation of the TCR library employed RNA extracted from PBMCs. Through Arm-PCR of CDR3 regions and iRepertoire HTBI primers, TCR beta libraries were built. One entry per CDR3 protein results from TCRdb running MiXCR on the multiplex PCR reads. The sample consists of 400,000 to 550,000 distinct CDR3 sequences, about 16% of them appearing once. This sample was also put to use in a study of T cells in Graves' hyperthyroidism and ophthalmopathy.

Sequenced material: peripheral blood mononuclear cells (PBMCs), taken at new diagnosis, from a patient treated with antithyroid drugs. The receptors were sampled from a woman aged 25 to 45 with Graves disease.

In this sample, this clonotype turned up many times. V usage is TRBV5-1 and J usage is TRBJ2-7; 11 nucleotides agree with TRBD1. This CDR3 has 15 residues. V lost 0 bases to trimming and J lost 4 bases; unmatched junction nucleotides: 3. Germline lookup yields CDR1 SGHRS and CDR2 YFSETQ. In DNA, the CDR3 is TGCGCCAGCAGCTTGGTAGGGACAGGGGGTTACGAGCAGTACTTC. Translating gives CASSLVGTGGYEQYF.

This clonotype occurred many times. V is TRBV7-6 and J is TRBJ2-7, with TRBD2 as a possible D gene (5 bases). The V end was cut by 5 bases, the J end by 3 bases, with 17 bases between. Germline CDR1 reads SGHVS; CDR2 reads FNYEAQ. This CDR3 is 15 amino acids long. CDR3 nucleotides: TGTGCCAGCAGCAACTTACCCCGGGGAAGCTACGAGCAGTACTTC. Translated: CASSNLPRGSYEQYF.

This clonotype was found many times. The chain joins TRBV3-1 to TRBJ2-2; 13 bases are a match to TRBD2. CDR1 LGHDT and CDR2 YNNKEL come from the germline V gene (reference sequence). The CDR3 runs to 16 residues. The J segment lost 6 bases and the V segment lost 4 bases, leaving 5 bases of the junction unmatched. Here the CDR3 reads CASSRGLAGVSGELFF. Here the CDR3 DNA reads TGTGCCAGCAGCCGCGGACTAGCGGGAGTGTCCGGGGAGCTGTTTTTT.

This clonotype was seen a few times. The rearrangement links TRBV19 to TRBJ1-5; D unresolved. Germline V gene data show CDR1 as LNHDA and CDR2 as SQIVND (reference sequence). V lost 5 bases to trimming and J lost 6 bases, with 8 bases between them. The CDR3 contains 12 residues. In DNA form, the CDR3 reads TGTGCCAGTAGTCCTCGTTTTCAGCCCCAGCATTTT. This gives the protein CASSPRFQPQHF.

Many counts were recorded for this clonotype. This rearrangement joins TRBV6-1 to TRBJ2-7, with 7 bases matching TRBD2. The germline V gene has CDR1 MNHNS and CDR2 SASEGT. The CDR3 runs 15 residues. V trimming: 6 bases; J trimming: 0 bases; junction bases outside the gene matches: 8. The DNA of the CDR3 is TGTGCCAGCAGCTGGGGGGGGGGGAGCTCCTACGAGCAGTACTTC. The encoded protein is CASSWGGGSSYEQYF.

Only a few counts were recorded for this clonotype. The CDR3 loop reads CAISEIAGSEQFF. The CDR3 DNA reads TGTGCCATCAGTGAGATAGCGGGGTCAGAGCAGTTCTTC. The genes are TRBV10-3 and TRBJ2-1; the match to TRBD2 covers 8 bases. Germline CDR1 ENHRY, CDR2 SYGVKD. The CDR3 runs to 13 residues. V lost 2 bases and J lost 10; bases outside the gene matches: 4.

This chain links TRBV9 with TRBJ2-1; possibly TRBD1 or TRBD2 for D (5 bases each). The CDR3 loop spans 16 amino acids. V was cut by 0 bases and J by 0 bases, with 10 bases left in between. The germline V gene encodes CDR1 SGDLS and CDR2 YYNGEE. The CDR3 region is CASSVGPGPSYNEQFF. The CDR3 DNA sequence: TGTGCCAGCAGCGTAGGGCCGGGACCCTCCTACAATGAGCAGTTCTTC.

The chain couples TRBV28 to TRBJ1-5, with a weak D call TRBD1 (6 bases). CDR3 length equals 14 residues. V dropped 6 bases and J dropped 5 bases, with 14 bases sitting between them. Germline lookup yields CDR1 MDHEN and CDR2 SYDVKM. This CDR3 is CASSRKGGYQPQHF. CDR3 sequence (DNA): TGTGCCAGCAGCCGAAAGGGGGGATATCAGCCCCAGCATTTT.

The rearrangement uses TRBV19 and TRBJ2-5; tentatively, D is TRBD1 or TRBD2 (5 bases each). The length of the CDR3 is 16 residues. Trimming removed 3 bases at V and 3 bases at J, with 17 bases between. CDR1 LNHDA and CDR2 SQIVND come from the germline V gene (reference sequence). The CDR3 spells CASSIPGQLLKETQYF. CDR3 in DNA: TGTGCCAGTAGTATTCCGGGGCAGCTTCTCAAAGAGACCCAGTACTTC. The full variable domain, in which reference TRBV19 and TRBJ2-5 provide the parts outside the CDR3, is DGGITQSPKYLFRKEGQNVTLSCEQNLNHDAMYWYRQDPGQGLRLIYYSQIVNDFQKGDIAEGYSVSREKKESFPLTVTSAQKNPTAFYLCASSIPGQLLKETQYFGPGTRLLVL.

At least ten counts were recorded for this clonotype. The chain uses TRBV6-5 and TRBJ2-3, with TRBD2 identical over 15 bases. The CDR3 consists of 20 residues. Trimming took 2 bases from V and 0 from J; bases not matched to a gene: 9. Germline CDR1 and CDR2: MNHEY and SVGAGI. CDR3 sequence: CASSYPGLAGGGWSTDTQYF. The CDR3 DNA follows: TGTGCCAGCAGTTACCCCGGACTAGCGGGAGGGGGTTGGAGCACAGATACGCAGTATTTT.

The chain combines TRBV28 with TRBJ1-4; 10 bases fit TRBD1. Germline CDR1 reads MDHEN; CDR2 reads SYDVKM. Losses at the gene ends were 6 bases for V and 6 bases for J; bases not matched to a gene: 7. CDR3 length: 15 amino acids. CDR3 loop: CASRRAGTGDEKLFF. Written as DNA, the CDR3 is TGTGCCAGCAGGCGAGCCGGGACAGGGGATGAAAAACTGTTTTTT. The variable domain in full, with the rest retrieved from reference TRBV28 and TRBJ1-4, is DVKVTQSSRYLVKRTGEKVFLECVQDMDHENMFWYRQDPGLGLRLIYFSYDVKMKEKGDIPEGYSVSREKKERFSLILESASTNQTSMYLCASRRAGTGDEKLFFGSGTQLSVL.

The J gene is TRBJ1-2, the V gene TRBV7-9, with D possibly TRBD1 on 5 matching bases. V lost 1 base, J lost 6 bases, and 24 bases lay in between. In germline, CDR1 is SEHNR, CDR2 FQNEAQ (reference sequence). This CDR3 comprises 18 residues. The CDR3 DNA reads TGTGCCAGCAGCTTAGTTTTTCGCGGGGCCCAAGATGGAGATGGCTACACCTTC. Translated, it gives CASSLVFRGAQDGDGYTF.

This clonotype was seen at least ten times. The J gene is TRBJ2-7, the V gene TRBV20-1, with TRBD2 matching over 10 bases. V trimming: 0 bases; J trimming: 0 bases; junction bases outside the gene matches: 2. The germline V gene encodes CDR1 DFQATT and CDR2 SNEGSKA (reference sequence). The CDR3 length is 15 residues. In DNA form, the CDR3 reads TGCAGTGCTAGAGAACTAGCGGGGAGCTCCTACGAGCAGTACTTC. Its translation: CSARELAGSSYEQYF.

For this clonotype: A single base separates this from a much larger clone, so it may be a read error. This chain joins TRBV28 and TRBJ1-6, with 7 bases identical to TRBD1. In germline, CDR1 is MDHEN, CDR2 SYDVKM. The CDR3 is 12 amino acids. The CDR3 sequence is CASIGGDSPPHF. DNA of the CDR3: TGTGCCAGTATAGGGGGCGATTCACCCCCCCACTTT.